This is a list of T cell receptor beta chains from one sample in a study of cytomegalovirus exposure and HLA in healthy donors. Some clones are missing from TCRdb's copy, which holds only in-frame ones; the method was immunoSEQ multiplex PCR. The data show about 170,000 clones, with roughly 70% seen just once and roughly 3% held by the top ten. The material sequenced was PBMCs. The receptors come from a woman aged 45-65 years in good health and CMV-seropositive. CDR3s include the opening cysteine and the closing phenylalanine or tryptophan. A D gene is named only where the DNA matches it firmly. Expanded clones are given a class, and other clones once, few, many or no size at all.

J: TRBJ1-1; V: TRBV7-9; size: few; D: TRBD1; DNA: TGTGCCAGCAGCTCCCGACAGGGGGTGAACACTGAAGCTTTCTTT; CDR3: CASSSRQGVNTEAFF
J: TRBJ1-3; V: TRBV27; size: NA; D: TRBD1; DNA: TGTGCCAGCAGCCGGACAGGGGGAAACACCATATATTTT; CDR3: CASSRTGGNTIYF
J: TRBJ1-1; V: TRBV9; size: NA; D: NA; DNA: TGTGCCAGCAGCGCAAGCCCTAATGAAGCTTTCTTT; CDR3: CASSASPNEAFF
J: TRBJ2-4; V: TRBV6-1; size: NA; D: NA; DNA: TGTGCCAGCAGTGAATTGGGTAGAGGAACCATTATAGCCAAAAACATTCAGTACTTC; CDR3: CASSELGRGTIIAKNIQYF
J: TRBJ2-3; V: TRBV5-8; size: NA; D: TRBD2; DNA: TGTGCCAGCAGCACCGGGACTAGCGACCACGCTAGCACAGATACGCAGTATTTT; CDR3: CASSTGTSDHASTDTQYF
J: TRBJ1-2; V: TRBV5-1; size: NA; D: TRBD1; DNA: TGCGCCAGCAGCCCAATCGGGACAGGGGCGACTTCAAACTATGGCTACACCTTC; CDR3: CASSPIGTGATSNYGYTF
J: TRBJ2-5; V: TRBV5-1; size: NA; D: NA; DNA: TGCGCCAGCAGCTTGACTGGGGCCTACCGAGAGACCCAGTACTTC; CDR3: CASSLTGAYRETQYF
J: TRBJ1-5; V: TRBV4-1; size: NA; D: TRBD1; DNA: TGCGCCAGCAGCCCCCGACAGGGGGCGATAGGACAGCCCCAGCATTTT; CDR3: CASSPRQGAIGQPQHF
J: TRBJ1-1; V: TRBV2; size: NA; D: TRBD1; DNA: TGTGCCAGCAGTGCCGACGGACAGGGGAACACTGAAGCTTTCTTT; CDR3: CASSADGQGNTEAFF
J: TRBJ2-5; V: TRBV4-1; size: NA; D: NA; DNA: TGCGCCAGCAGCCAACGTGAAGGAGGGGAGACCCAGTACTTC; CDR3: CASSQREGGETQYF
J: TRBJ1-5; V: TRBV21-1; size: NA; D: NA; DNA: NA; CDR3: CASRKHVGTGIFNQPQHF
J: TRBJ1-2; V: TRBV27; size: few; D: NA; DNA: TGTGCCAGCAGTCAAGACCAGGGGTATGGCTATGGCTACACCTTC; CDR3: CASSQDQGYGYGYTF
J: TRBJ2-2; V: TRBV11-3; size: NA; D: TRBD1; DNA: TGTGCCAGCAGCCCGGGACAGGGTAACCCCAACACCGGGGAGCTGTTTTTT; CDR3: CASSPGQGNPNTGELFF
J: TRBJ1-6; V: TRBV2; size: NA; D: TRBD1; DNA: TGTGCCAGCAAGGGACAGGGGATTAATTCACCCCTCCACTTT; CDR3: CASKGQGINSPLHF
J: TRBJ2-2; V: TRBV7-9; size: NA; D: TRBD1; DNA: TGTTCCAGCAGCTCCATGCCGGGACAGGCGTACACCGGGGAGCTGTTTTTT; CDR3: CSSSSMPGQAYTGELFF
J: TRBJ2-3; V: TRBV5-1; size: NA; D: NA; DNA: TGCGCCAGCATGTTGGGGGCCAGCACAGATACGCAGTATTTT; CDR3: CASMLGASTDTQYF
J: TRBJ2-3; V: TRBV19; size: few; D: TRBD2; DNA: TGTGCCAGTAGTCCGCAGGGCGGGGGGGACACAGATACGCAGTATTTT; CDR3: CASSPQGGGDTDTQYF
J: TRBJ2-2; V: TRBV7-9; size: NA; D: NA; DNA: TGTGCCAGCACCTCGCCAGCGAACACCGGGGAGCTGTTTTTT; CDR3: CASTSPANTGELFF
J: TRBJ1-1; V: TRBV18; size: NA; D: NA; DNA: TGTGCCAGCTCAGCTACAGGAGACACTGAAGCTTTCTTT; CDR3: CASSATGDTEAFF
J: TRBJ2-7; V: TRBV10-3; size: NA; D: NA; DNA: TGTGCCATCAGTGTCGGGGCAGGGAGGTACGAGCAGTACTTC; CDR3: CAISVGAGRYEQYF
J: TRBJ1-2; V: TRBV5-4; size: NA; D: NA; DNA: TGTGCCAGCAGCTTGGTTGGTTTTGGCGGCCACACCTTC; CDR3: CASSLVGFGGHTF
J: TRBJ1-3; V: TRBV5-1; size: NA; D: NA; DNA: TGCGCCAGCAGCCCTGGGATCGGGAGGGGAAACACCATATATTTT; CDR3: CASSPGIGRGNTIYF
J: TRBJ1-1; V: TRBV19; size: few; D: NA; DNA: TGTGCCAGTAGTATAGATAGTATACCGAGGAACACTGAAGCTTTCTTT; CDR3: CASSIDSIPRNTEAFF
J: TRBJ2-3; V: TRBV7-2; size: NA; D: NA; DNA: TGTGCCAGCAGCCTCGGGTACACAGATACGCAGTATTTT; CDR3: CASSLGYTDTQYF
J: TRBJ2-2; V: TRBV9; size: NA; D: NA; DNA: TGTGCCAGCAGCCCCGGGTTGGGGAACACCGGGGAGCTGTTTTTT; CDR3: CASSPGLGNTGELFF
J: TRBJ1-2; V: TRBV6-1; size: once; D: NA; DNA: TGTGCCAGCAGTGGACAGGTGGCGAACTATGGCTACACCTTC; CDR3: CASSGQVANYGYTF